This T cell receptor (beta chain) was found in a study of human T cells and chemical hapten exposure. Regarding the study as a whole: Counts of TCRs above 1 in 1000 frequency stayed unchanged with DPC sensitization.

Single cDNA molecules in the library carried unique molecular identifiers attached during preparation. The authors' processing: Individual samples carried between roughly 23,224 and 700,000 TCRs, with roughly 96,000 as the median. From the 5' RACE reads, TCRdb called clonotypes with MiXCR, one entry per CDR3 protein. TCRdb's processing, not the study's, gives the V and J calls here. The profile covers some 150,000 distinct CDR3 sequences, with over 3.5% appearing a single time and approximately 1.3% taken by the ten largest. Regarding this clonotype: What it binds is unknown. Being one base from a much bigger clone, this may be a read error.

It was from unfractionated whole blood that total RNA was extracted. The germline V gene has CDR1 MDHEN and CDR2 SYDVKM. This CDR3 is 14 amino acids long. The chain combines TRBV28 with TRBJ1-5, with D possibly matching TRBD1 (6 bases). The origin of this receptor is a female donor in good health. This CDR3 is CASSYDRYHQPQNF. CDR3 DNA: TGTGCCAGCAGCTATGACAGGTATCATCAGCCCCAGAATTTT.